The T cell receptor (beta chain) described here comes from a study of T cells in Graves' hyperthyroidism and ophthalmopathy. Whole-study context: Prior to any treatment, at the point of initial diagnosis, peripheral blood was collected. Study-wide points: Most clonotypes expanded in the thyroid (above 0.001) were also present in blood.

With duration under 3 months, ophthalmopathy was active: Clinical Activity Score at least 3, NOSPECS at least 4. The CDR3 is 14 amino acids. Germline V gene sequence: CDR1 MGHRA, CDR2 YSYEKL. Trimming cost V 5 bases and J 7 bases, with 17 bases left between them. As for this clonotype: Its antigen remains unidentified.

Amplification yielded TCR beta CDR3 regions, with RNA transcripts as the source. Primed by the HTBI set, a first-round RT-PCR was run on the TCR CDR3. TCRdb reprocessed the multiplex PCR reads via MiXCR and lists one record per CDR3 protein. The sample has 250,000 to 350,000 distinct CDR3 sequences, about 15% seen once; the top ten hold around 55%. Sequencing was carried out using blood. This sequence was found in a woman aged 60 to 75 with Graves' ophthalmopathy. This chain joins TRBV4-1 and TRBJ1-1; D is possibly TRBD1 (6 bases). This chain's CDR3 is CASSSRGGMGEAFF. The CDR3 DNA is TGCGCCAGCAGCTCCCGGGGGGGCATGGGTGAAGCTTTCTTT.